Presented here are 29 T cell receptor beta chains from one specimen sequenced in a study of blood T cell repertoires in COVID-19. Using immunoSEQ multiplex PCR, the repertoire was profiled, and TCRdb retains in-frame clones only, with some absent. Of some 200,000 clones in the sample, roughly 83% were seen once. Sequences were obtained from PBMCs or T cells enriched from blood (not recorded which). Receptor source: a woman aged 40 to 49 with acute COVID-19.

This clone appeared many times. The chain joins TRBV27 to TRBJ2-2; D unclear. Deletions cut 6 bases from V and 0 bases from J, with 14 bases between. The CDR3 sequence is 16 residues long. Germline loops: CDR1 MNHEY, CDR2 SMNVEV (reference sequence). This chain's CDR3 is CASRSELNANTGELFF. Written as DNA, the CDR3 is TGTGCCAGCAGATCCGAACTAAACGCGAACACCGGGGAGCTGTTTTTT.

The chain is built from TRBV20-1 and TRBJ2-1; D not certain. Deletions cut 5 bases from V and 5 bases from J, with 7 bases between. This CDR3 region has 11 residues. Germline loops: CDR1 DFQATT, CDR2 SNEGSKA (reference sequence). CDR3 amino acids: CSAQNHNEQFF. The CDR3 coding sequence is TGCAGTGCTCAGAACCACAATGAGCAGTTCTTC.

The chain joins TRBV3-1 (or the pseudogene TRBV3-2) to TRBJ2-5; possibly TRBD2 for D (6 bases). The CDR3 consists of 16 residues. V lost 4 bases to trimming and J lost 1 base, with 16 bases between them. CDR1 is LGHDT, CDR2 YNNKEL, per germline (reference sequence). The CDR3 protein is CASSRGEVSVQETQYF. The CDR3 coding sequence is TGTGCCAGCAGCCGAGGGGAGGTGAGCGTCCAAGAGACCCAGTACTTC.

This chain uses TRBV4-1 with TRBJ1-2; 10 positions match TRBD1. The CDR3 length is 16 residues. Germline V gives CDR1 MGHRA, CDR2 YSYEKL. The trim removed 3 bases at V and 6 bases at J, leaving 10 bases unmatched. The CDR3 here is CASSHGPGQGLHGYTF. CDR3 nucleotides: TGCGCCAGCAGCCACGGACCGGGACAGGGGCTCCATGGCTACACCTTC.

The CDR3 DNA reads as TGTGCCAGCAGCGTCTCCGGGACAGTTAACAAGCAGTTCTTC. As protein: CASSVSGTVNKQFF. The rearrangement joins TRBV5-8 to TRBJ2-1; 7 positions match TRBD1. J lost 11 bases, V lost 4 bases, and 12 bases had no gene match. The CDR3 has 14 residues. In germline, CDR1 is SGHTS, CDR2 YDEGEE.

This chain connects TRBV7-2 to TRBJ2-5; D not certain. The V end was cut by 2 bases, the J end by 5 bases, with 12 bases between. The CDR3 loop spans 14 amino acids. Germline V gene data show CDR1 as SGHTA and CDR2 as FQGNSA. CDR3 region: CASSLYYSEETQYF. In DNA form, the CDR3 reads TGTGCCAGCAGCTTATATTATAGTGAGGAGACCCAGTACTTC.

The J gene is TRBJ1-1, the V gene TRBV18; a weak D match, TRBD1 (5 bases). The germline V gene encodes CDR1 KGHSH and CDR2 LQKENI. The CDR3 consists of 13 residues. Trimming cost V 3 bases and J 4 bases, with 9 bases left between them. CDR3 in amino acids: CASSPAGGTEAFF. The CDR3, as DNA: TGTGCCAGCTCACCCGCGGGGGGCACTGAAGCTTTCTTT.

The chain employs TRBV27 and TRBJ1-5, with D perhaps TRBD1 (6 bases). V lost 0 bases and J 6 bases, leaving 12 bases between the germline ends. CDR1 is MNHEY and CDR2 is SMNVEV in the germline V gene (reference sequence). This CDR3 is built from 15 residues. The CDR3 protein is CASSLSVQGRQPQHF. CDR3 DNA sequence: TGTGCCAGCAGTTTATCGGTGCAGGGGCGTCAGCCCCAGCATTTT.

This chain uses TRBV5-8 with TRBJ1-2; 8 nucleotides line up with TRBD1. Germline V lookup: CDR1 SGHTS, CDR2 YDEGEE. The ends lost 0 bases at V and 9 bases at J; junction bases unmatched: 7. This CDR3 is built from 14 residues. In nucleotides, the CDR3 is TGTGCCAGCAGCTTGGAAGGACAGGGTAGGAGCTACACCTTC. Its translation: CASSLEGQGRSYTF.

V is TRBV12-3 or TRBV12-4 and J is TRBJ1-3; D might be TRBD1 (5 bases). The CDR3 has 13 residues. V dropped 6 bases and J dropped 3 bases, with 9 bases sitting between them. CDR3 in DNA: TGTGCCAGCAGCAAGGGACTTGGAAACACCATATATTTT. It yields the protein CASSKGLGNTIYF.

The V and J genes are TRBV19 and TRBJ2-5, with 10 positions matching TRBD1. J was trimmed by 3 bases and V by 7 bases; bases with no gene match: 5. The germline gives CDR1 LNHDA, CDR2 SQIVND (reference sequence). The CDR3 covers 14 residues. This CDR3 reads CASNRDRGEETQYF. The DNA for the CDR3 is TGTGCCAGTAATCGGGACAGGGGCGAAGAGACCCAGTACTTC.

The chain couples TRBV1 to TRBJ2-7; the table names TRBD1, a call not compared with the DNA. TRBV1 is termed a pseudogene. The CDR3 has 15 residues. The CDR3 coding sequence is TGCACCAGCAGCCCCCGGACAGATCTCACCTACGAGCAGTACTTC. This encodes CTSSPRTDLTYEQYF.

This chain's CDR3 is CAISSQGVAEAFF. In DNA, the CDR3 is TGTGCCATCAGTTCACAGGGGGTCGCTGAAGCTTTCTTT. This rearrangement joins TRBV10-3 to TRBJ1-1; 8 nucleotides match TRBD1. The CDR3 has 13 residues. With V trimmed by 5 bases and J by 6 bases, 5 bases remained unmatched. Germline CDR1 is ENHRY and CDR2 is SYGVKD.

The chain uses TRBV11-3 and TRBJ2-5; the D is unclear. Trimming stripped 5 bases from V and 3 bases from J, with 4 bases between. Germline V gives CDR1 SGHNT, CDR2 YENEEA. This CDR3 has 11 amino acids. In DNA, the CDR3 is TGTGCCAGCAGCCTTAAAGAGACCCAGTACTTC. This sequence encodes CASSLKETQYF.

V gene TRBV5-4 combines with J gene TRBJ2-7, with 7 bases fitting TRBD1. The CDR3 sequence is 15 residues long. Germline assignment: CDR1 SGHNT and CDR2 YYREEE (reference sequence). V lost 1 base and J lost 1; bases outside the gene matches: 5. The CDR3 DNA follows: TGTGCCAGCAGCTTGTCACGGGACAGTTCCTACGAGCAGTACTTC. Amino acid sequence: CASSLSRDSSYEQYF. Drawing the rest from reference TRBV5-4 and TRBJ2-7, the complete variable domain is ETGVTQSPTHLIKTRGQQVTLRCSSQSGHNTVSWYQQALGQGPQFIFQYYREEENGRGNFPPRFSGLQFPNYSSELNVNALELDDSALYLCASSLSRDSSYEQYFGPGTRLTVT.

This clone has a single count. The V call is TRBV30, the J call TRBJ1-5, with D hard to call. V was cut by 0 bases and J by 10 bases, with 10 bases left in between. Germline V gene sequence: CDR1 GTSNPN, CDR2 SVGIG (reference sequence). The CDR3 length is 12 residues. The CDR3 sequence: CAWSVETGPQHF. CDR3 nucleotides: TGTGCCTGGAGTGTTGAAACGGGACCCCAGCATTTT. The complete variable domain, with remaining parts taken from reference TRBV30 and TRBJ1-5, reads SQTIHQWPATLVQPVGSPLSLECTVEGTSNPNLYWYRQAAGRGLQLLFYSVGIGQISSEVPQNLSASRPQDRQFILSSKKLLLSDSGFYLCAWSVETGPQHFGDGTRLSIL.

This clone is a singleton in its sample. The J gene is TRBJ1-2, the V gene TRBV5-6; no reliable D call. CDR1 is SGHDT, CDR2 YYEEEE, per germline. Trimming pared 1 base from V and 8 bases from J, leaving 12 bases between. The CDR3 is 13 amino acids. The CDR3 DNA reads TGTGCCAGCAGCTTGTCCGACTCGGGGGGCTACACCTTC. Translation: CASSLSDSGGYTF.

The chain uses TRBV3-1 (or the pseudogene TRBV3-2) and TRBJ1-2, with D maybe TRBD1 (5 bases). The V gene's germline CDR1 is LGHDT and CDR2 YNNKEL (reference sequence). Deletions cut 5 bases from V and 2 bases from J, with 9 bases between. CDR3 length: 13 residues. DNA of the CDR3: TGTGCCAGCAGCAGGGGAGGGAACTATGGCTACACCTTC. Translated, it gives CASSRGGNYGYTF.

The rearrangement links TRBV5-1 to TRBJ2-5, with a tentative D call TRBD2 (6 bases). Between the trimmed V and J ends, which lost 5 bases and 5 bases, there was a span of 22 bases. The CDR3 runs to 16 residues. Germline V gene data show CDR1 as SGHRS and CDR2 as YFSETQ. As DNA, the CDR3 is TGCGCCAGCAGTCCGACTATTAGCGGCTCCCTTGAGACCCAGTACTTC. It codes for CASSPTISGSLETQYF.

The gene calls are TRBV20-1 and TRBJ2-2; D uncertain. Germline CDR1 DFQATT, CDR2 SNEGSKA (reference sequence). V was shortened by 3 bases and J by 0 bases, with 5 bases between the two germline ends. This CDR3 comprises 13 residues. CDR3: CSASLPNTGELFF. Here the CDR3 DNA reads TGCAGTGCTAGTCTTCCGAACACCGGGGAGCTGTTTTTT.

The genes are TRBV30 and TRBJ1-2, with TRBD1 identical over 10 bases. The CDR3 spans 14 residues. The V gene end was trimmed by 4 bases and the J gene end by 6 bases; junction bases not matched to a gene: 8. Germline-derived CDR1 and CDR2 are GTSNPN and SVGIG (reference sequence). As DNA, the CDR3 is TGTGCCTGGAACCTCCGACAGGGGGCCGATGGCTACACCTTC. It translates to CAWNLRQGADGYTF.

DNA for the CDR3: TGTGCCAGCAGTTTCGCAGGGGCTGGAGAGACCCAGTACTTC. Its protein product is CASSFAGAGETQYF. The chain uses TRBV27 and TRBJ2-5; D possibly corresponds to TRBD1 (6 bases). Germline CDR1 MNHEY, CDR2 SMNVEV (reference sequence). V lost 3 bases to trimming and J lost 4 bases, with 12 bases between them. CDR3 length equals 14 residues.

The V and J genes are TRBV7-2 and TRBJ2-1, with 7 bases lining up with TRBD2. Germline trimming cut 1 base from V and 4 bases from J; bases unmatched to any gene: 7. CDR1 is SGHTA and CDR2 is FQGNSA in the germline V gene. This CDR3 is 16 amino acids long. CDR3 protein: CASSLGGSGRYNEQFF. Here the CDR3 DNA reads TGTGCCAGCAGCTTAGGCGGTAGCGGGCGATACAATGAGCAGTTCTTC.

The genes are TRBV5-4 and TRBJ1-1, with a tentative D call TRBD1 (6 bases). The CDR3 is 15 amino acids. Deletions cut 2 bases from V and 2 bases from J, with 13 bases between. Germline V gene data show CDR1 as SGHNT and CDR2 as YYREEE (reference sequence). CDR3 nucleotide sequence: TGTGCCAGCAGCTTATTGAGGGGGAGTAACACTGAAGCTTTCTTT. Protein product: CASSLLRGSNTEAFF. Filled out from reference TRBV5-4 and TRBJ1-1, the complete variable domain reads ETGVTQSPTHLIKTRGQQVTLRCSSQSGHNTVSWYQQALGQGPQFIFQYYREEENGRGNFPPRFSGLQFPNYSSELNVNALELDDSALYLCASSLLRGSNTEAFFGQGTRLTVV.

The chain uses TRBV18 and TRBJ2-1; maybe TRBD1 (5 bases). The germline V gene encodes CDR1 KGHSH and CDR2 LQKENI. This CDR3 has 13 amino acids. V lost 1 base and J 5 bases, leaving 6 bases between the germline ends. CDR3 DNA sequence: TGTGCCAGCTCACCACAGACAGACAATGAGCAGTTCTTC. It specifies CASSPQTDNEQFF.

J is TRBJ2-4 and V is TRBV19; weak D call: TRBD2 (5 bases). There are 14 residues in the CDR3. Per germline, CDR1 LNHDA and CDR2 SQIVND (reference sequence). Trimming took off 3 bases at V and 6 bases at J, with 12 bases between the two ends. The CDR3 sequence: CASSIQTRGNIQYF. The CDR3 DNA reads TGTGCCAGTAGTATCCAGACCCGGGGAAACATTCAGTACTTC. The full variable domain, completed using reference TRBV19 and TRBJ2-4, is DGGITQSPKYLFRKEGQNVTLSCEQNLNHDAMYWYRQDPGQGLRLIYYSQIVNDFQKGDIAEGYSVSREKKESFPLTVTSAQKNPTAFYLCASSIQTRGNIQYFGAGTRLSVL.

The chain combines TRBV2 with TRBJ1-1, with 10 bases matching TRBD1. Germline-derived CDR1 and CDR2 are SNHLY and FYNNEI. J gave up 4 bases and V 5 bases, and 10 bases lay outside the gene matches. The CDR3 extends over 16 amino acids. The CDR3: CASSNRTGGGGTEAFF. CDR3 coding DNA: TGTGCCAGCAGTAATCGGACAGGGGGAGGAGGCACTGAAGCTTTCTTT.

The J gene is TRBJ2-7, the V gene TRBV6-5, with 9 bases that match TRBD1. Germline assignment: CDR1 MNHEY and CDR2 SVGAGI. The CDR3 runs to 15 residues. Germline trimming cut 2 bases from V and 6 bases from J; bases unmatched to any gene: 8. This CDR3 is CASSYQDRGRSEQYF. The CDR3 bases are TGTGCCAGCAGTTACCAGGACAGGGGACGAAGCGAGCAGTACTTC.

This rearrangement joins TRBV7-2 to TRBJ2-1; TRBD2 matches at 8 bases. The J segment lost 2 bases and the V segment lost 5 bases, leaving 11 bases of the junction unmatched. This CDR3 contains 17 residues. The V gene's germline CDR1 is SGHTA and CDR2 FQGNSA. CDR3 bases: TGTGCCAGCAGCCCCCGTAGGGCTAGCGGGCCCTACAATGAGCAGTTCTTC. It is translated as CASSPRRASGPYNEQFF.